The T cell receptor beta chain described here comes from a study of cytomegalovirus exposure and HLA in healthy donors. The CDR3 contains 16 residues. V lost 1 base, J lost 0 bases, and 10 bases lay in between. CDR1 SGHAT and CDR2 FQNNGV come from the germline V gene. Each donor's status was that of a healthy bone marrow donor. These donors counted as nominally healthy when sampled, but unrecorded immune exposures were likely. PCR was performed using 60 Vbeta and 13 Jbeta primers. Sequencing was performed with immunoSEQ multiplex PCR; in TCRdb, only in-frame clones are kept and a portion is missing. This table holds 95,000 to 100,000 clones, over 70% found once.

The sample was PBMCs. The V and J genes are TRBV11-2 and TRBJ2-1, with D perhaps matching TRBD2 (6 bases). This sequence originates from a man aged 50-60 years in good health and CMV-seronegative. CDR3 DNA: TGTGCCAGCAGCTTAGTCGGGGGTTTCTCCTACAATGAGCAGTTCTTC. Protein sequence: CASSLVGGFSYNEQFF.